This T cell receptor beta chain was captured in a study of blood T cells in healthy people across ages. Points from the study as a whole: Naive T cell percentage showed a strong correlation with the diversity of TCR beta.

The CDR3 length is 19 residues. The count of this clonotype is one. Its antigen is undetermined. Every sample had a minimum of 6 million PBMCs isolated. The authors ran a second PCR of roughly 7 to 11 cycles using a sample-barcoded 5' primer and a J-beta primer mix. Through a template-switch adaptor with 12 random nucleotides, each cDNA molecule received a tag. TCRdb reanalysed the 5' RACE reads using MiXCR and keeps one entry per CDR3 protein. The sample has about a million distinct CDR3 sequences, 51% seen once. This TCR was sampled from a woman aged 60-75 years in good health. Material for sequencing was blood. The V and J genes are TRBV21-1 and TRBJ2-4; TRBD2, as called in the table, went unchecked against the DNA. TRBV21-1 is listed as a pseudogene. The CDR3 DNA is TGTGCCAGCAGCAAAGTTGCTCTTGAGATAGCGGAAGCCAAAAACATTCAGTACTTC. Amino acid sequence: CASSKVALEIAEAKNIQYF.